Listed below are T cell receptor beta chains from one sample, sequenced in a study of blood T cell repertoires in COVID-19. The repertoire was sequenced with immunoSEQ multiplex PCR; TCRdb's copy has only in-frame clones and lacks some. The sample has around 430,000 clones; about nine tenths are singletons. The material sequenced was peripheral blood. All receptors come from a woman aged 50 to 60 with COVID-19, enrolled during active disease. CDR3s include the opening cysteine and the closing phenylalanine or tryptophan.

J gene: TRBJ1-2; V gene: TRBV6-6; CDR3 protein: CASSAGDSYGYTF
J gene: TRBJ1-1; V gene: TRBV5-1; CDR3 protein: CASSIQGSSTEAFF
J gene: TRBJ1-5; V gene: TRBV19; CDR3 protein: CATLEEGNQPQHF
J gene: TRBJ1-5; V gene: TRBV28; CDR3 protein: CASREGNQPQHF
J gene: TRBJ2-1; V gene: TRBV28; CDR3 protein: CASRTTGTNEQFF
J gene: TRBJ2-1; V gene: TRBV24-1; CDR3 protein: CATSGGGTAVSYNEQFF
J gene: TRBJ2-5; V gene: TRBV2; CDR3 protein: CASSLSGGARKETQYF
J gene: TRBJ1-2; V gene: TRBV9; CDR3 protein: CASSASGGNYGYTF
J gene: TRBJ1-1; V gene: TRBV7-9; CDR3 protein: CASYGITGTEAFF
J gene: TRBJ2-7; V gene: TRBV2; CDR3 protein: CASSGQNYEQYF
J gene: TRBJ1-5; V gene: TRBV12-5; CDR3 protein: CASGLVLSVRGNNQPQHF
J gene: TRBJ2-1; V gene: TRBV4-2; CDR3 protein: CASSQDVGLAGGNEQFF
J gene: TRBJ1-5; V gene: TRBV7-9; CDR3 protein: CASSFGTGGRGNQPQHF
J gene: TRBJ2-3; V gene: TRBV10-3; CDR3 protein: CAISDGVGTDTQYF
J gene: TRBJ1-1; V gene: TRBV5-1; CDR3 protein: CASSLLMNTEAFF
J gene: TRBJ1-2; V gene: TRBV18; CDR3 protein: CASSPEGGNYGYTF
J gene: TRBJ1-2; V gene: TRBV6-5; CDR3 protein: CASSDSRQGRGYTF